This paragraph covers one T cell receptor beta chain sequence. The data were produced by immunoSEQ multiplex PCR, yet TCRdb's version contains in-frame clones alone and is incomplete. The table has under 250,000 clones, roughly 84% seen once. The sample is drawn from a study of blood T cell repertoires in COVID-19. The CDR3 is 15 residues long. Germline trimming cut 2 bases from V and 5 bases from J; bases unmatched to any gene: 7. Germline assignment: CDR1 MNHEY and CDR2 SVGAGI. The sample taken for sequencing was peripheral blood. This chain joins TRBV6-5 and TRBJ2-7, with TRBD1 identical over 9 bases. This TCR was recovered from a man aged 50 to 60 with COVID-19, enrolled during active disease. CDR3 in DNA: TGTGCCAGCAGTTACGCGGACAGGGGAGGACACGAGCAGTACTTC. It encodes CASSYADRGGHEQYF.